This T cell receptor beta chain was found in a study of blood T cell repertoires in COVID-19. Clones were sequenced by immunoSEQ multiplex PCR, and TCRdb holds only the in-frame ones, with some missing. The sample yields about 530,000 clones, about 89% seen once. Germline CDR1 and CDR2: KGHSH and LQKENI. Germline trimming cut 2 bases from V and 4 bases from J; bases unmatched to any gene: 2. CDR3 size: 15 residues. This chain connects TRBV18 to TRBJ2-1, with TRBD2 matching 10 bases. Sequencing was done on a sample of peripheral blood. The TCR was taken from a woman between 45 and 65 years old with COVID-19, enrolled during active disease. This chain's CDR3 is CASSPSSGGYNEQFF. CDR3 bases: TGTGCCAGCTCACCAAGTAGCGGGGGGTACAATGAGCAGTTCTTC.